The 8 T cell receptor beta chains in this list originate from one sample, sequenced in a study of blood T cell repertoires in COVID-19 (dated by TCRdb to 2018 to 2020). Library preparation was by the immunoSEQ multiplex PCR assay. Not all clones reach the TCRdb copy of this immuneACCESS table, which keeps in-frame sequences only. Checked studies attribute under half of the gap to unresolved V genes and leave the rest unexplained. The sample table records 100,000 to 150,000 clones; 80% to 95% of these occur just once. The top ten constitute around 2% of the sample. The specimen was peripheral blood. Receptors were obtained from a man aged 50-59 years with COVID-19, enrolled during active disease.

This clone appeared a single time. J is TRBJ2-5 and V is TRBV5-1, with 15 bases lining up with TRBD2. Looked up from germline, CDR1 is SGHRS and CDR2 is YFSETQ. The CDR3 runs to 15 residues. Trimming removed 4 bases from V and 5 bases from J; junction bases left unmatched: 3. The CDR3 region is CASSVGLAGGETQYF. The CDR3 bases are TGCGCCAGCAGCGTCGGACTAGCGGGAGGGGAGACCCAGTACTTC.

V usage is TRBV14 and J usage is TRBJ2-7, with D tentatively TRBD2 (5 bases). This CDR3 is built from 13 residues. Germline V gene data show CDR1 as SGHDN and CDR2 as FVKESK. Between the trimmed V and J ends, which lost 1 base and 7 bases, there was a span of 11 bases. CDR3 region: CASSQVFTGEQYF. DNA of the CDR3: TGTGCCAGCAGCCAAGTATTCACGGGAGAGCAGTACTTC.

V and J are TRBV6-2 or TRBV6-3 and TRBJ2-3, with 9 bases aligning to TRBD2. V lost 1 base, J lost 1 base, and 12 bases stayed unmatched. The CDR3 is 19 residues long. The germline CDR1 and CDR2 sequences are MNHEY and SVGEGT. CDR3 nucleotide sequence: TGTGCCAGCAGTTACTGGCTAGCGGGGTGGGAGAAAGGCACAGATACGCAGTATTTT. It encodes CASSYWLAGWEKGTDTQYF.

The rearrangement links TRBV5-1 to TRBJ2-6; D might be TRBD1 (6 bases). Trimming cost V 0 bases and J 4 bases, with 20 bases left between them. The germline CDR1 and CDR2 sequences are SGHRS and YFSETQ. The CDR3 is 19 residues long. The CDR3 reads CASSLAGQGPLTGANVLTF. The CDR3 nucleotides read TGCGCCAGCAGCTTGGCGGGGCAGGGGCCCCTTACGGGGGCCAACGTCCTGACTTTC.

The chain couples TRBV5-1 to TRBJ2-3; TRBD1 aligns across 9 bases. CDR1 is SGHRS, CDR2 YFSETQ, per germline. The junction had 12 bases not matched to a gene; V was cut back by 4 bases and J by 6 bases. This CDR3 contains 16 residues. The CDR3 region is CASSPLGTGFLDTQYF. In DNA, the CDR3 is TGCGCCAGCAGCCCGCTCGGGACAGGGTTCTTGGATACGCAGTATTTT.

The V call is TRBV6-6, the J call TRBJ2-1; 8 bases match TRBD2. Germline-derived CDR1 and CDR2 are MNHNY and SVGAGI (reference sequence). CDR3 length equals 15 residues. Trimming at V came to 6 bases and at J to 0 bases, leaving 4 bases not matched to a gene. CDR3 in amino acids: CASSPSGSSYNEQFF. In DNA form, the CDR3 reads TGTGCCAGCAGCCCCAGCGGGAGCTCCTACAATGAGCAGTTCTTC.

The J gene is TRBJ2-7, the V gene TRBV4-1; D unclear. Trimming pared 0 bases from V and 3 bases from J, leaving 15 bases between. Germline V CDR1 and CDR2: MGHRA, YSYEKL. The CDR3 spans 16 residues. CDR3 sequence (DNA): TGCGCCAGCAGCCAAGATTTTCCTAGTGTTTTCTACGAGCAGTACTTC. Protein sequence: CASSQDFPSVFYEQYF.

This clone was recorded only once. The gene calls are TRBV18 and TRBJ1-2; 7 nucleotides line up with TRBD1. The CDR3 loop spans 14 amino acids. V gave up 4 bases and J gave up 2 bases; unmatched junction bases: 4. Germline assignment: CDR1 KGHSH and CDR2 LQKENI. The CDR3 DNA reads TGTGCCAGCTCACGTGACAGGGTAAACTATGGCTACACCTTC. Encoded protein: CASSRDRVNYGYTF.